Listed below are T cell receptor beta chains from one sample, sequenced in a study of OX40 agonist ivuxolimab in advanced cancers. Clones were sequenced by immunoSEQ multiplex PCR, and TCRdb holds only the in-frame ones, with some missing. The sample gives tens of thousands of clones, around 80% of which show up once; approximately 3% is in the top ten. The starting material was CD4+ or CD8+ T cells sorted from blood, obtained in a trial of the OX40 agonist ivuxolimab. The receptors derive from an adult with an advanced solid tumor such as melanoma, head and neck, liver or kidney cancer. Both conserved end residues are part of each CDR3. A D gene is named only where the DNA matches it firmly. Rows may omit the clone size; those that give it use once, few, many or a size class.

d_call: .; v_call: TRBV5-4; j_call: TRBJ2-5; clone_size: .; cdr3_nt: TGTGCCAGCAGCCCCGGAGGAGTCGAGGAGACCCAGTACTTC; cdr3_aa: CASSPGGVEETQYF
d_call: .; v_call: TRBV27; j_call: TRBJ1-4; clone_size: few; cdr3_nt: TGTGCCAGCAGTTCCTGGACAGAATTAAATCGGGCTAATGAAAAACTGTTTTTT; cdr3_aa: CASSSWTELNRANEKLFF
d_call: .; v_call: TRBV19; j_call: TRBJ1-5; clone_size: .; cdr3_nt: TGTGCCAGTAGTCTCCAGGATAGCAATCAGCCCCAGCATTTT; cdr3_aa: CASSLQDSNQPQHF
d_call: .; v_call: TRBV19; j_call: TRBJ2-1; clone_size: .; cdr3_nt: TGTGCCAGTCGCCGGCAACAGGGAATCAATGAGCAGTTCTTC; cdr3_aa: CASRRQQGINEQFF
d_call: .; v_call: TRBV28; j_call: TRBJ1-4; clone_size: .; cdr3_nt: TGTGCCATCCGGGGGGGTCCTCTCGGTGAAAAACTGTTTTTT; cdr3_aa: CAIRGGPLGEKLFF
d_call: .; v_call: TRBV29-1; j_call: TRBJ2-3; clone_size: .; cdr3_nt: TGCAGCGTTGGGTCGGGCGACGGCACAGATACGCAGTATTTT; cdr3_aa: CSVGSGDGTDTQYF
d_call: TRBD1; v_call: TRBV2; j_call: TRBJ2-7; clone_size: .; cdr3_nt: TGTGCCAGCACCTTGGACAGGGGGCTCTACGAGCAGTACTTC; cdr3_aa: CASTLDRGLYEQYF
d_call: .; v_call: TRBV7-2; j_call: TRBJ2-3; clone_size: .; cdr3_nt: TGTGCCAGCAGCTTAGGGAGGGGCGCAGATACGCAGTATTTT; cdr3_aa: CASSLGRGADTQYF
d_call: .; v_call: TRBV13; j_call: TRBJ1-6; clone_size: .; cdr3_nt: TGTGCCAGCAGCTCCCGGACGGTTCCTAATTCACCCCTCCACTTT; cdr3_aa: CASSSRTVPNSPLHF
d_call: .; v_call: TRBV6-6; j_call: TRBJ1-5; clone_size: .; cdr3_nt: TGTGCCAGCAGTTACGTCAGCTATCAGCCCCAGCATTTT; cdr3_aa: CASSYVSYQPQHF
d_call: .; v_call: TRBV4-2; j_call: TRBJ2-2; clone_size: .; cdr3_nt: TGTGCCAGCAGCCAAGGGGGAGGATGGACGAACACCGGGGAGCTGTTTTTT; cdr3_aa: CASSQGGGWTNTGELFF
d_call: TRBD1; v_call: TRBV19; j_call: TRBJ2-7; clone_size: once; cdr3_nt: TGTGCCAGTAGTGTACAGGGGCAGGGGCCGTCCTACGAGCAGTACTTC; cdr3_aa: CASSVQGQGPSYEQYF
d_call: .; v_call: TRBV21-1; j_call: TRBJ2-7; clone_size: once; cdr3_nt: TGTGCCAGCAGCAAAGAAGCTAGGGACAGGGGAGGGGAGCAGTACTTC; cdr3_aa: CASSKEARDRGGEQYF